Shown below are 13 T cell receptor beta chains from a single sample sequenced in a study of T cell responses to AZD1222 COVID-19 vaccine. Assay: immunoSEQ multiplex PCR; the TCRdb copy retains only in-frame clones and omits some. The repertoire holds 130,000 to 150,000 clones, with approximately 85% as singletons. The sample was peripheral blood, taken on day 0 of MenACWY control vaccination. The source of these receptors is an adult in good health.

V and J are TRBV20-1 and TRBJ1-2; D may be TRBD1 (6 bases). The CDR3 runs to 17 residues. With 3 bases removed from V and 6 bases from J, the gap between germline ends came to 26 bases. Germline-derived CDR1 and CDR2 are DFQATT and SNEGSKA (reference sequence). The chain's CDR3 is CSASVYAGTQEGDGYTF. In DNA, the CDR3 is TGCAGTGCTAGTGTTTATGCCGGCACCCAGGAGGGGGATGGCTACACCTTC.

V usage is TRBV24-1 and J usage is TRBJ1-5; a weak D match, TRBD1 (6 bases). The CDR3 is made up of 16 amino acids. V dropped 6 bases and J dropped 1 base, with 15 bases sitting between them. Germline V gives CDR1 KGHDR, CDR2 SFDVKD. The chain's CDR3 is CATSPAARGSNQPQHF. CDR3 coding DNA: TGTGCCACCAGTCCCGCCGCCAGGGGAAGCAATCAGCCCCAGCATTTT.

The genes are TRBV5-5 and TRBJ1-1; a weak D match, TRBD1 (5 bases). Trimming shortened V by 4 bases and J by 1 base, and 8 bases separated the two germline ends. This CDR3 region has 13 residues. The germline V gene encodes CDR1 SGHKS and CDR2 YYEKEE (reference sequence). Here the CDR3 reads CASSPQGNTEAFF. The DNA of the CDR3 is TGTGCCAGCAGCCCCCAGGGGAACACTGAAGCTTTCTTT.

This clone showed up just a few times. This chain links TRBV24-1 with TRBJ2-3; the match to TRBD2 covers 7 bases. The CDR3 totals 12 residues. V lost 6 bases and J lost 9; bases outside the gene matches: 5. CDR1 and CDR2 (germline): KGHDR, SFDVKD. The CDR3 sequence is CATSLGGGTQYF. In nucleotides, the CDR3 is TGTGCCACCAGTCTCGGGGGAGGGACGCAGTATTTT.

This clone was detected only once. The rearrangement links TRBV18 to TRBJ2-2; 8 bases fit TRBD2. The CDR3 consists of 16 residues. CDR1 is KGHSH, CDR2 LQKENI, per germline. V lost 1 base, J lost 4 bases, and 5 bases stayed unmatched. The CDR3 loop reads CASSPRQRGSTGELFF. DNA for the CDR3: TGTGCCAGCTCACCACGACAGCGGGGGAGCACCGGGGAGCTGTTTTTT.

The rearrangement uses TRBV19 and TRBJ1-1; no clear D. This CDR3 has 11 amino acids. The ends were cut back, 7 bases at V and 5 bases at J, with 8 bases in the middle. Germline V CDR1 and CDR2: LNHDA, SQIVND (reference sequence). In DNA form, the CDR3 reads TGTGCCAGTACCGCCGGGACTGAAGCTTTCTTT. This encodes CASTAGTEAFF.

The V and J genes are TRBV6-5 and TRBJ1-6; D might be TRBD1 (5 bases). Trimming removed 7 bases at V and 7 bases at J, with 14 bases between. The CDR3 contains 14 residues. CDR1 MNHEY and CDR2 SVGAGI come from the germline V gene. CDR3 region: CASTPGRGNSPLHF. The DNA of the CDR3 is TGTGCCAGCACTCCAGGACGGGGGAATTCACCCCTCCACTTT.

The CDR3 coding sequence is TGTGCCAGCACCCCAGGGGTCTCCCGGGGCTACACCTTC. Translated, it gives CASTPGVSRGYTF. The chain employs TRBV3-1 (or the pseudogene TRBV3-2) and TRBJ1-2; a weak D match, TRBD1 (6 bases). Germline V gene lookup returns CDR1 LGHDT and CDR2 YNNKEL (reference sequence). The length of the CDR3 is 13 residues. V lost 7 bases and J lost 8, with 17 bases in between.

V and J are TRBV7-8 and TRBJ1-1, with a possible D match to TRBD1 (6 bases). This CDR3 has 13 amino acids. Trimming removed 3 bases from V and 10 bases from J, with 15 bases in between. The V gene's germline CDR1 is SGHVS and CDR2 FQNEAQ. The CDR3 DNA reads as TGTGCCAGCAGCTTCCGGGGGCCCGGGGGAGCTTTCTTT. Its translation: CASSFRGPGGAFF.

A single count supports this clone. The J gene is TRBJ1-2, the V gene TRBV23-1; possible D gene TRBD1, 5 bases. TRBV23-1 is recorded as an ORF, its role being uncertain. The CDR3 sequence is 14 residues long. Trimming removed 10 bases from V and 4 bases from J, with 19 bases in between. The CDR3 sequence: CATCPMQGAYGYTF. The DNA of the CDR3 is TGCGCCACCTGCCCCATGCAGGGAGCCTATGGCTACACCTTC.

This clone was found a few times. The J gene is TRBJ2-7, the V gene TRBV5-1; TRBD2 aligns across 7 bases. Trimming removed 4 bases from V and 5 bases from J; junction bases left unmatched: 9. This CDR3 has 14 amino acids. Per the germline V gene, CDR1 is SGHRS and CDR2 is YFSETQ. CDR3 sequence: CASSRGGSANEQYF. The DNA of the CDR3 is TGCGCCAGCAGCCGGGGAGGGTCGGCGAACGAGCAGTACTTC.

The chain is built from TRBV20-1 and TRBJ1-1; D gene uncertain. Germline CDR1 is DFQATT and CDR2 is SNEGSKA (reference sequence). There are 13 residues in the CDR3. Trimming removed 3 bases from V and 1 base from J, with 9 bases in between. CDR3 protein: CSASQHSNTEAFF. The CDR3 nucleotides are TGCAGTGCTAGTCAACACTCGAACACTGAAGCTTTCTTT.

This sequence joins TRBV6-5 and TRBJ2-1; D remains ambiguous. Between the trimmed V and J ends, which lost 7 bases and 6 bases, there was a span of 10 bases. Germline CDR1 is MNHEY and CDR2 is SVGAGI. The CDR3 sequence is 12 residues long. The CDR3 bases are TGTGCCAGCAATCGAGTGGGCAATGAGCAGTTCTTC. Translating gives CASNRVGNEQFF.